This is a list of T cell receptor beta chains from one sample in a study of cytomegalovirus exposure and HLA in healthy donors. The table came from immunoSEQ multiplex PCR; TCRdb's copy has only in-frame clones and leaves some out. The data hold fewer than 200,000 clones, with over 60% observed a single time. Sequences were obtained from PBMCs. These TCRs come from a girl aged 10-17 years in good health and CMV-seronegative. The CDR3 runs from the conserved cysteine through the conserved F or W. The D gene is left open where the match is weak. For some rows the clone size is stated as once, few or many, or as a class when expanded; others skip it.

>NA|TRBV5-6|TRBJ1-2|NA
CATGPRQIFNYGYTF
TGTGCCACCGGCCCCAGACAGATCTTTAACTATGGCTACACCTTC
>NA|TRBV19|TRBJ1-6|few
CATGQPTAPLHF
TGTGCCACCGGACAGCCGACGGCCCCCCTCCACTTT
>NA|TRBV23-1|TRBJ1-2|NA
CASNTDPTNYGYTF
TGCGCCAGCAATACCGATCCTACTAACTATGGCTACACCTTC
>NA|TRBV29-1|TRBJ1-2|few
CSVEGGGPTYGYTF
TGCAGCGTTGAAGGGGGCGGTCCGACTTATGGCTACACCTTC
>NA|TRBV28|TRBJ2-7|NA
CASSFPGEPYEQYF
TGTGCCAGCAGTTTTCCAGGGGAGCCCTACGAGCAGTACTTC
>NA|TRBV30|TRBJ2-4|NA
CAWNLGGDIQYF
TGTGCCTGGAACTTAGGGGGAGACATTCAGTACTTC
>NA|TRBV7-8|TRBJ2-2|once
CASSFATSRTNTGELFF
TGTGCCAGCAGCTTCGCAACTAGTCGGACTAACACCGGGGAGCTGTTTTTT
>NA|TRBV15|TRBJ2-7|NA
CATSRPEDMAYEQYF
TGTGCCACCAGCAGACCTGAAGACATGGCCTACGAGCAGTACTTC
>NA|TRBV5-1|TRBJ1-2|NA
CASSLAKSNGGYTF
TGCGCCAGCAGCTTGGCCAAAAGCAACGGTGGCTACACCTTC
>NA|TRBV18|TRBJ1-6|NA
CASSPGGASNSPLHF
TGTGCCAGCTCACCGGGAGGGGCCTCTAATTCACCCCTCCACTTT
>NA|TRBV4-2|TRBJ2-1|NA
CASSQDWTYYNEQFF
TGTGCCAGCAGCCAAGATTGGACTTACTACAATGAGCAGTTCTTC
>TRBD1|TRBV6-5|TRBJ2-5|NA
CASTHPTGPAGTQYF
TGTGCCAGCACACATCCGACAGGGCCAGCAGGGACCCAGTACTTC
>TRBD1|TRBV10-3|TRBJ1-5|NA
CAIRRQGDNQPQHF
TGTGCCATCAGGAGGCAGGGGGATAATCAGCCCCAGCATTTT
>NA|TRBV5-4|TRBJ2-5|NA
CASSLERAGETQYF
TGTGCCAGCAGCTTGGAAAGAGCAGGGGAGACCCAGTACTTC
>NA|TRBV7-9|TRBJ1-1|NA
CASSWGGPPEAFF
TGTGCCAGCAGCTGGGGGGGCCCTCCAGAAGCTTTCTTT
>NA|TRBV6-1|TRBJ1-4|NA
CASRPEATNEKLFF
TGTGCCAGCAGACCAGAGGCAACTAATGAAAAACTGTTTTTT
>NA|TRBV14|TRBJ1-1|few
CASSQDWANTEAFF
TGTGCCAGCAGCCAAGATTGGGCGAACACTGAAGCTTTCTTT
>NA|TRBV29-1|TRBJ2-3|NA
CSVGLSDTQYF
TGCAGCGTTGGACTATCCGATACGCAGTATTTT
>NA|TRBV7-9|TRBJ1-3|NA
CASSLWDLSSGNTIYF
TGTGCCAGCAGCTTGTGGGACTTATCCTCTGGAAACACCATATATTTT
>TRBD2|TRBV9|TRBJ2-7|once
CASSPRFSPTSGGNYEQYF
TGTGCCAGCAGCCCTAGATTCTCCCCGACTAGCGGGGGGAACTACGAGCAGTACTTC
>TRBD1|TRBV2|TRBJ1-6|NA
CASREQGDSPLHF
TGTGCCAGCAGGGAACAGGGGGATTCACCCCTCCACTTT
>NA|TRBV6-1|TRBJ1-1|NA
CASSDNRNLNTEAFF
TGTGCCAGCAGTGATAACAGAAATTTGAACACTGAAGCTTTCTTT
>TRBD1|TRBV14|TRBJ1-4|NA
CASSQGRQGGGKLFF
TGTGCCAGCAGCCAGGGCAGACAGGGGGGCGGAAAACTGTTTTTT
>NA|TRBV15|TRBJ2-7|NA
CATSPRGYEQYF
TGTGCCACCAGCCCCCGGGGATACGAGCAGTACTTC
>NA|TRBV2|TRBJ2-7|NA
CASSESVQVVVHEQYF
TGTGCCAGCAGTGAATCTGTCCAGGTCGTTGTGCACGAGCAGTACTTC
>TRBD1|TRBV29-1|TRBJ1-2|few
CSVEEWTGFYYGYTF
TGCAGCGTTGAAGAATGGACAGGTTTCTACTATGGCTACACCTTC
>NA|TRBV15|TRBJ1-1|NA
CATNRGNLGGDTEAFF
TGTGCCACCAATCGGGGTAACCTCGGGGGGGACACTGAAGCTTTCTTT
>TRBD1|TRBV5-1|TRBJ1-1|NA
CASSVGQGAEAFF
TGCGCCAGCAGCGTGGGACAGGGGGCTGAAGCTTTCTTT
>TRBD1|TRBV6-1|TRBJ1-1|NA
CASSEIRGPEAFF
TGTGCCAGCAGTGAAATTAGGGGGCCCGAAGCTTTCTTT
>TRBD2|TRBV5-6|TRBJ2-5|NA
CASSGAGGQETQYF
TGTGCCAGCAGCGGAGCGGGGGGCCAAGAGACCCAGTACTTC
>NA|TRBV27|TRBJ2-1|NA
CASSLGGYEQFF
TGTGCCAGCAGTTTAGGGGGGTACGAGCAGTTCTTC
>NA|TRBV29-1|TRBJ1-1|few
CSVVPGGWTEAFF
TGCAGCGTTGTTCCGGGAGGGTGGACTGAAGCTTTCTTT
>NA|TRBV10-2|TRBJ1-4|few
CASGAGYEKLFF
TGCGCCAGCGGGGCAGGGTACGAAAAACTGTTTTTT
>NA|TRBV5-1|TRBJ2-7|NA
CASSPTVAREQYF
TGCGCCAGCAGCCCTACAGTGGCCCGCGAGCAGTACTTC
>TRBD1|TRBV27|TRBJ1-1|NA
CASSLGQDATEAFF
TGTGCCAGCAGTCTCGGACAGGATGCCACTGAAGCTTTCTTT
>TRBD1|TRBV5-4|TRBJ1-1|NA
CASSIQGGGTEAFF
TGTGCCAGCAGCATACAGGGGGGCGGCACTGAAGCTTTCTTT
>TRBD2|TRBV6-5|TRBJ2-3|NA
CASSRGGGSTDTQYF
TGTGCCAGCAGCAGGGGCGGGGGGAGCACAGATACGCAGTATTTT
>NA|TRBV5-1|TRBJ2-1|once
CASSRDNTHAEQFF
TGCGCCAGCAGCCGGGATAATACCCATGCTGAGCAGTTCTTC
>TRBD1|TRBV6-4|TRBJ1-2|NA
CASSPRQGRRVDGYTF
TGTGCCAGCAGTCCGAGACAGGGAAGGAGAGTGGATGGCTACACCTTC
>NA|TRBV18|TRBJ2-5|NA
CASSPDQNNRGYGQETQYF
TGTGCCAGCTCACCAGACCAGAACAATCGGGGGTATGGACAAGAGACCCAGTACTTC
>NA|TRBV5-1|TRBJ2-6|NA
CASSLPEGANVLTF
TGCGCCAGCAGCTTGCCGGAGGGGGCCAACGTCCTGACTTTC